This TCR beta chain is from a study of T cell clones after liver transplantation. Study-level background: Apart from three HCV-positive recipients, transplants were for non-autoimmune, non-viral reasons. Tolerant meant at least one year fully off immunosuppression without liver enzymes above twice normal.

Findings and limits, study-wide: Conclusions were preliminary, with small, heterogeneous patient groups. Migration into the graft, not deletion, may explain lost graft donor-reactive T cells.

Concerning this clone: Its antigen is currently unknown.

Here immunoSEQ multiplex PCR was the method, and the copy in TCRdb shows in-frame clones only, minus some. The repertoire includes roughly 72,000 clones, around four fifths of them detected once, and 2% to 2.5% sits in the top ten. The source of this sequence is a human patient who received a liver transplant. Some T cells may have come from the graft donor. The sequencing here drew on CD4+ T cells from blood, taken 48 months after liver transplant.

CDR3 amino acids: CASSLGGEQFF. For the CDR3, the DNA is TGTGCCAGCAGCTTGGGGGGAGAGCAGTTCTTC. This chain connects TRBV7-2 to TRBJ2-1; D is perhaps TRBD2 (6 bases). The germline CDR1 and CDR2 sequences are SGHTA and FQGNSA. V was clipped by 3 bases and J by 10 bases, with 7 bases between them. The CDR3 is made up of 11 amino acids.